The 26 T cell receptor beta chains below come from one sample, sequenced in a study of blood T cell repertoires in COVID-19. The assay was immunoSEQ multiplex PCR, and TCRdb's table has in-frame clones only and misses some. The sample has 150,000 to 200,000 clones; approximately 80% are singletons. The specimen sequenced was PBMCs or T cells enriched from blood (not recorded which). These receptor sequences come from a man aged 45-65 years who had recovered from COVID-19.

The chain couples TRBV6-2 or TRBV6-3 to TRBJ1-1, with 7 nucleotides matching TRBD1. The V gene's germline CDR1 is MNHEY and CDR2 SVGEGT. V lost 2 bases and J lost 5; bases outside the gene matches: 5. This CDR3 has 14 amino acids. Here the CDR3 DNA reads TGTGCCAGCAGTTACAGGGGGCCGGGAACTGAAGCTTTCTTT. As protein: CASSYRGPGTEAFF.

The CDR3 is CAISGGGNSNQPQHF. As DNA, the CDR3 is TGTGCCATCAGTGGGGGGGGGAATAGCAATCAGCCCCAGCATTTT. The chain has TRBV10-3 and TRBJ1-5, with a possible D match to TRBD1 (5 bases). This CDR3 comprises 15 residues. V dropped 4 bases and J dropped 0 bases, with 10 bases sitting between them. The V gene's germline CDR1 is ENHRY and CDR2 SYGVKD.

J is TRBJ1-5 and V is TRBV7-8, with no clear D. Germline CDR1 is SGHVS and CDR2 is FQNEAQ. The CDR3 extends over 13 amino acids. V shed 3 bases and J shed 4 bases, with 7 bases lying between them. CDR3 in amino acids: CASSFRRNQPQHF. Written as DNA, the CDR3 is TGTGCCAGCAGCTTTCGGAGAAATCAGCCCCAGCATTTT. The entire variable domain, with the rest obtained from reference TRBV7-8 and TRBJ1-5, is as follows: GAGVSQSPRYKVAKRGQDVALRCDPISGHVSLFWYQQALGQGPEFLTYFQNEAQLDKSGLPSDRFFAERPEGSVSTLKIQRTQQEDSAVYLCASSFRRNQPQHFGDGTRLSIL.

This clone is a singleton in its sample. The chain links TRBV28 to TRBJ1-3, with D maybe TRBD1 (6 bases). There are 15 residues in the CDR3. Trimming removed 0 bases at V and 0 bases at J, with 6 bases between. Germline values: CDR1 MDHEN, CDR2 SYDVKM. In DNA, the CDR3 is TGTGCCAGCAGTTTATGGACAGGCTCTGGAAACACCATATATTTT. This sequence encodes CASSLWTGSGNTIYF.

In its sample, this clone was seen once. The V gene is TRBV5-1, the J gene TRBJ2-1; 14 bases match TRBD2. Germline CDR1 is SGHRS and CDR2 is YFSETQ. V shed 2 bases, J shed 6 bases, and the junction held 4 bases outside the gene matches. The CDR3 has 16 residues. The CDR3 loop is CASSFGGTSGSNEQFF. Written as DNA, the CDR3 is TGCGCCAGCAGCTTCGGGGGGACTAGCGGGAGCAATGAGCAGTTCTTC.

The CDR3 DNA reads as TGTGCCAGCCGGGACAGGACCTGGGGGACTGAAGCTTTCTTT. This sequence encodes CASRDRTWGTEAFF. The chain combines TRBV27 with TRBJ1-1, with 8 bases identical to TRBD1. This CDR3 has 14 residues. The junction had 10 bases not matched to a gene; V was cut back by 8 bases and J by 5 bases. Germline assignment: CDR1 MNHEY and CDR2 SMNVEV (reference sequence).

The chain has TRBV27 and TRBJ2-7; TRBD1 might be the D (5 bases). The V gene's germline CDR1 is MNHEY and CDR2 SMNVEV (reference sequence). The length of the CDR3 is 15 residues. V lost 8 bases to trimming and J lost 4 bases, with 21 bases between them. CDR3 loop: CASGAPGRARYEQYF. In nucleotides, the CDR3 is TGTGCCAGCGGGGCACCGGGCAGGGCCCGATACGAGCAGTACTTC.

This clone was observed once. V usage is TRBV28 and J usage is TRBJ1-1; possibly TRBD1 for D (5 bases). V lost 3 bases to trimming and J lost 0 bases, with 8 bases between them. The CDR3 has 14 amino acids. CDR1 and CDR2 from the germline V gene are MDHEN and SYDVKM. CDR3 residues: CASSFRDMNTEAFF. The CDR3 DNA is TGTGCCAGCAGTTTCAGGGATATGAACACTGAAGCTTTCTTT.

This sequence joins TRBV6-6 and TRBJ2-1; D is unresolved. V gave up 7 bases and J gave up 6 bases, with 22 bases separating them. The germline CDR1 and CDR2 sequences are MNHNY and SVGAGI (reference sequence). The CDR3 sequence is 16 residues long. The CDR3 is CASTPLDRNQANEQFF. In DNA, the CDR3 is TGTGCCAGCACTCCGCTCGACCGTAATCAGGCCAATGAGCAGTTCTTC.

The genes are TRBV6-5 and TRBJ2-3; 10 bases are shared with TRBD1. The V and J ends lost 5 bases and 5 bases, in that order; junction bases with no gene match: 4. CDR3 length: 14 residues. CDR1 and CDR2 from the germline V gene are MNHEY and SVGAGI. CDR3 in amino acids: CASSLRDRGDTQYF. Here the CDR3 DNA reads TGTGCCAGCAGTCTCCGGGACAGGGGAGATACGCAGTATTTT.

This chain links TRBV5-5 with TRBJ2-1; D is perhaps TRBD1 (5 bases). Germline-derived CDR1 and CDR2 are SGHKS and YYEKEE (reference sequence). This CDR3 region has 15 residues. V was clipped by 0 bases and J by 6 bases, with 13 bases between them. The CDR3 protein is CASSLDSPGPNEQFF. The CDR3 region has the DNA TGTGCCAGCAGCTTGGATTCACCAGGGCCCAATGAGCAGTTCTTC. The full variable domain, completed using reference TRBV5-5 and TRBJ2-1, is DAGVTQSPTHLIKTRGQQVTLRCSPISGHKSVSWYQQVLGQGPQFIFQYYEKEERGRGNFPDRFSARQFPNYSSELNVNALLLGDSALYLCASSLDSPGPNEQFFGPGTRLTVL.

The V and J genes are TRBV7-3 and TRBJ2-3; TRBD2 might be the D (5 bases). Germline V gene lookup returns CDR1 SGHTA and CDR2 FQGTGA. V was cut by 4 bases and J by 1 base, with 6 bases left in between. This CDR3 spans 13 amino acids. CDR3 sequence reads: CASSSGGTDTQYF. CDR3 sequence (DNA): TGTGCCAGCAGCTCCGGGGGCACAGATACGCAGTATTTT.

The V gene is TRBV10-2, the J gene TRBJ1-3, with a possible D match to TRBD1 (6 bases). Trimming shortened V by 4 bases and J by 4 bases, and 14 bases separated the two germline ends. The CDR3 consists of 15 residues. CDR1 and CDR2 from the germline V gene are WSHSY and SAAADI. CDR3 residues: CASSVTRGAGNTIYF. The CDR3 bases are TGCGCCAGCAGTGTTACTCGGGGGGCCGGAAACACCATATATTTT.

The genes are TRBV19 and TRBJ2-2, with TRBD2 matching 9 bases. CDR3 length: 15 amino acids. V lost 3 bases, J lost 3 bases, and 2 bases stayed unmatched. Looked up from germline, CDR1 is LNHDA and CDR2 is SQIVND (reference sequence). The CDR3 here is CASSMRGGDTGELFF. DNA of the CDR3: TGTGCCAGTAGTATGCGCGGGGGGGACACCGGGGAGCTGTTTTTT.

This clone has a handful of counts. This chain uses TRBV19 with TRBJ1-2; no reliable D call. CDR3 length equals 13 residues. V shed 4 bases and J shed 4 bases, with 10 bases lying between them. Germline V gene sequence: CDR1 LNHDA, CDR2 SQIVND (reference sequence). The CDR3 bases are TGTGCCAGTAGTAACCGCGATCTCTATGGCTACACCTTC. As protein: CASSNRDLYGYTF.

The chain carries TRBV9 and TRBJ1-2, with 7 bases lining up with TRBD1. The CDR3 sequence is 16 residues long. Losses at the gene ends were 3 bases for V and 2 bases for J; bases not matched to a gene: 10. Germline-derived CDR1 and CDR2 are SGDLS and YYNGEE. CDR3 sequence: CASSGPLMGQNYGYTF. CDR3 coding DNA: TGTGCCAGCAGCGGCCCTCTTATGGGACAGAACTATGGCTACACCTTC.

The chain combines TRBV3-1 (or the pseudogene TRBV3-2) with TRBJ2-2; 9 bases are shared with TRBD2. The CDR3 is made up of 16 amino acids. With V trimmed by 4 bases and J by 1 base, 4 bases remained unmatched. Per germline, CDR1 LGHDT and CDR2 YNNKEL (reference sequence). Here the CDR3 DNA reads TGTGCCAGCAGCCGAGGACTAGCGAAGAACACCGGGGAGCTGTTTTTT. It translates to CASSRGLAKNTGELFF.

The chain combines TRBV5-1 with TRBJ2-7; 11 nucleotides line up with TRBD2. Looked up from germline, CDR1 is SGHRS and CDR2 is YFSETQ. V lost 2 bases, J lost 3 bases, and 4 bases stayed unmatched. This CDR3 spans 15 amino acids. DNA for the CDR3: TGCGCCAGCAGCTTAACTAGCGGGGGCTACTACGAGCAGTACTTC. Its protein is CASSLTSGGYYEQYF.

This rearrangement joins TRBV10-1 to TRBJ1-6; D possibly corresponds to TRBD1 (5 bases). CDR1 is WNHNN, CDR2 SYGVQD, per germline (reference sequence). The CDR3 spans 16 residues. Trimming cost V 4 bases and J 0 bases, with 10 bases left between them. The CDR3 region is CASSVGPSSYNSPLHF. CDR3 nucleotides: TGCGCCAGCAGTGTGGGGCCAAGCTCCTATAATTCACCCCTCCACTTT.

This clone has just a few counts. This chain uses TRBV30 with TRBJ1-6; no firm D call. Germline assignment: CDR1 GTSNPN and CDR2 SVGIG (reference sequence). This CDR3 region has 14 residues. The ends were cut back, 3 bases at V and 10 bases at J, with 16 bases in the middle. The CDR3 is CAWSGVTSKSPLHF. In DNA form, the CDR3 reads TGTGCCTGGAGCGGGGTAACGTCAAAATCACCCCTCCACTTT. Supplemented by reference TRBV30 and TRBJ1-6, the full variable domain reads SQTIHQWPATLVQPVGSPLSLECTVEGTSNPNLYWYRQAAGRGLQLLFYSVGIGQISSEVPQNLSASRPQDRQFILSSKKLLLSDSGFYLCAWSGVTSKSPLHFGNGTRLTVT.

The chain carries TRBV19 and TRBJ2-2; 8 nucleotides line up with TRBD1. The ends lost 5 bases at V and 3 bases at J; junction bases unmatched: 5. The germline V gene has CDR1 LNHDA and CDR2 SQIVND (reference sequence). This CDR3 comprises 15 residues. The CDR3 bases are TGTGCCAGTAGTCCCCGGACAGGGCACACCGGGGAGCTGTTTTTT. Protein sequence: CASSPRTGHTGELFF.

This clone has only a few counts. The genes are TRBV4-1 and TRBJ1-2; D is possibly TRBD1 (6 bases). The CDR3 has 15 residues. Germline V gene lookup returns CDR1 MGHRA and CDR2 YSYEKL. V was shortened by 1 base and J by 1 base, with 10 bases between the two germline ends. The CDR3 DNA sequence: TGCGCCAGCAGCCAAGTTGGACAGCTTAACTATGGCTACACCTTC. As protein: CASSQVGQLNYGYTF.

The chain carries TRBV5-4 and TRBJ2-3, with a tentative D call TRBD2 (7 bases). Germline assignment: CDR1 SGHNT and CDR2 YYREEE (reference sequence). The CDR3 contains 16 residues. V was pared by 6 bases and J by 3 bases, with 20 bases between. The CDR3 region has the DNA TGTGCCAGCACTGCGGGGGCGGGCGGGGATACAGATACGCAGTATTTT. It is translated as CASTAGAGGDTDTQYF.

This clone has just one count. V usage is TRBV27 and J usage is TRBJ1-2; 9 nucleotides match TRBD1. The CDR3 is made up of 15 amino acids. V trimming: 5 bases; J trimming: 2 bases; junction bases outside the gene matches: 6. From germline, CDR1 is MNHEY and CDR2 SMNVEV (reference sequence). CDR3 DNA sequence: TGTGCCAGCAGTGGTCCCGGGACAGGGAACTATGGCTACACCTTC. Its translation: CASSGPGTGNYGYTF.

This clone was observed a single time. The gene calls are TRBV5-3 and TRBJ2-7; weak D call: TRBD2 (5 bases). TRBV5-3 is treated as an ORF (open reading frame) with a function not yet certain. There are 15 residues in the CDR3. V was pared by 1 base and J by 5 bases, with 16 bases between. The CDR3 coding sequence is TGTGCCAGAAGCTTGTGCCAGCGGACCCATCACGAGCAGTACTTC. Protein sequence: CARSLCQRTHHEQYF.

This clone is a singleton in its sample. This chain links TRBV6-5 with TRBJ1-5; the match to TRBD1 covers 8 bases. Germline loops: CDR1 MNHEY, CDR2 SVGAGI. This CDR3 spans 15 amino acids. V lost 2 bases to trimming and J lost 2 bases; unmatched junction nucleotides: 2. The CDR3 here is CASSYVTGGNQPQHF. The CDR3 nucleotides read TGTGCCAGCAGTTACGTGACAGGGGGCAATCAGCCCCAGCATTTT.